Listed below are T cell receptor beta chains from one sample, sequenced in a study of cytomegalovirus exposure and HLA in healthy donors. Profiled with immunoSEQ multiplex PCR; TCRdb holds only in-frame clones, not every one. The table has about 160,000 clones, 75% to 80% seen once. The sequenced material came from PBMCs. All receptors derive from a woman aged 50 to 65 in good health and CMV-seropositive. CDR3s include the opening cysteine and the closing phenylalanine or tryptophan. Fields, in order: V gene, D gene, CDR3 protein. The D gene is left open where the match is weak.

V gene: TRBV4-1; D gene: .; CDR3 protein: CASSPTFGIVSNTEAFF
V gene: TRBV4-1; D gene: .; CDR3 protein: CASSQGRGNEQYF
V gene: TRBV7-9; D gene: TRBD2; CDR3 protein: CASSSGLAGGGQFF
V gene: TRBV4-3; D gene: TRBD2; CDR3 protein: CASSQKLAGTTGELFF
V gene: TRBV7-9; D gene: .; CDR3 protein: CASTPGSSVYNEQFF
V gene: TRBV4-1; D gene: TRBD2; CDR3 protein: CASSQGTSGIRETQYF
V gene: TRBV7-2; D gene: TRBD2; CDR3 protein: CASSFRVPVAGGPGELFF
V gene: TRBV18; D gene: TRBD1; CDR3 protein: CASSPGTGGNEQYF
V gene: TRBV10-3; D gene: TRBD1; CDR3 protein: CATGTGGSQPQHF
V gene: TRBV4-1; D gene: TRBD1; CDR3 protein: CASSQEAWTGRTDTQYF
V gene: TRBV4-1; D gene: TRBD1; CDR3 protein: CASSQGRQGPKDDTQYF
V gene: TRBV6-5; D gene: TRBD1; CDR3 protein: CASRSGGQGLSGYTF
V gene: TRBV19; D gene: .; CDR3 protein: CASGGGQSNQPQHF
V gene: TRBV5-1; D gene: .; CDR3 protein: CASSLGAGAITDTQYF
V gene: TRBV28; D gene: .; CDR3 protein: CASSQGGLSYEQYF
V gene: TRBV9; D gene: TRBD1; CDR3 protein: CASSVGTGQETQYF
V gene: TRBV6-5; D gene: .; CDR3 protein: CASGQYSNQPQHF
V gene: TRBV19; D gene: TRBD2; CDR3 protein: CASSRRTGTSGSSYNEQFF
V gene: TRBV2; D gene: .; CDR3 protein: CASSEGLLSGYNEQFF
V gene: TRBV5-4; D gene: TRBD1; CDR3 protein: CASSRGGTGGTDTQYF
V gene: TRBV29-1; D gene: .; CDR3 protein: CSVARNPGQITDTQYF
V gene: TRBV10-3; D gene: .; CDR3 protein: CAISESGGTEAFF
V gene: TRBV6-5; D gene: TRBD1; CDR3 protein: CASSDRDRGNSPLHF
V gene: TRBV9; D gene: .; CDR3 protein: CASSFGGAVTDTQYF
V gene: TRBV2; D gene: .; CDR3 protein: CASSENRDTYEQYF
V gene: TRBV9; D gene: TRBD1; CDR3 protein: CASSAGTGERYEQYF
V gene: TRBV19; D gene: TRBD1; CDR3 protein: CASSITGVSNQPQHF
V gene: TRBV2; D gene: TRBD1; CDR3 protein: CASSRDSSGELFF
V gene: TRBV7-8; D gene: .; CDR3 protein: CASSLASIGSGNTIYF
V gene: TRBV28; D gene: .; CDR3 protein: CASRPGSGWSNQPQHF
V gene: TRBV6-1; D gene: .; CDR3 protein: CASSSGEAGNTEAFF
V gene: TRBV25-1; D gene: .; CDR3 protein: CASSVIGEQFF
V gene: TRBV5-6; D gene: TRBD1; CDR3 protein: CASSTQTGGVYGYTF
V gene: TRBV30; D gene: TRBD1; CDR3 protein: CAWSYGTGREKLFF
V gene: TRBV28; D gene: .; CDR3 protein: CASSLATSQETQYF
V gene: TRBV18; D gene: TRBD2; CDR3 protein: CASSTTAGEETQYF
V gene: TRBV4-1; D gene: .; CDR3 protein: CASSQHQQGNTEAFF
V gene: TRBV7-9; D gene: .; CDR3 protein: CASSLRVFGYTF
V gene: TRBV9; D gene: TRBD1; CDR3 protein: CASSVQGQGYEKLFF
V gene: TRBV6-1; D gene: TRBD1; CDR3 protein: CASSDGQGLDIQYF
V gene: TRBV6-5; D gene: .; CDR3 protein: CASSPAEDGSDTQYF
V gene: TRBV6-5; D gene: TRBD2; CDR3 protein: CASRVRSGSLYEQFF
V gene: TRBV5-1; D gene: TRBD2; CDR3 protein: CASSFSGLAGYTDTQYF
V gene: TRBV18; D gene: .; CDR3 protein: CASSQTNNQPQHF
V gene: TRBV7-9; D gene: TRBD1; CDR3 protein: CASRSGTEVATNEKLFF